This TCR beta chain came from a study of beta chain features in type 1 diabetes. Trimming removed 6 bases from V and 10 bases from J; junction bases left unmatched: 14. The CDR3 sequence is 15 residues long. Per the germline V gene, CDR1 is LNHDA and CDR2 is SQIVND (reference sequence). Reverse transcription of all isolated RNA meant that expressed TCRB transcripts were sequenced. Produced via immunoSEQ multiplex PCR; TCRdb's table is partial and in-frame only. The sample lists over 100,000 clones; almost 40% were seen once. Purity (above 98%) was reached by all sorted populations. Sequencing was carried out using stem cell memory CD4+ T cells from blood. This TCR was sampled from a woman aged 18-30 years in good health. The chain links TRBV19 to TRBJ2-1, with 8 bases fitting TRBD2. The CDR3 bases are TGTGCCAGTAGAGTAACGGGACTAGTCGTATGGGAGCAGTTCTTC. Its translation is CASRVTGLVVWEQFF.